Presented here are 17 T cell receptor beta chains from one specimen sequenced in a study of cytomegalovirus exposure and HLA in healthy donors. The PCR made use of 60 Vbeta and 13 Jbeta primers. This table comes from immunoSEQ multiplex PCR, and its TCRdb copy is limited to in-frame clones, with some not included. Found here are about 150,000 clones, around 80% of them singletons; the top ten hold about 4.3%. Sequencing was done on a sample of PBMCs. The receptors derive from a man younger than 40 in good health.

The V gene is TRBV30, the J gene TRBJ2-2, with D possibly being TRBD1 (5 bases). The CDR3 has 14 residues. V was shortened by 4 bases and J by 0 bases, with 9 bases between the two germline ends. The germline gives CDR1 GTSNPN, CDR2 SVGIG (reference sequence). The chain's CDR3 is CAWKGVTNTGELFF. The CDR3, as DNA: TGTGCCTGGAAAGGGGTTACGAACACCGGGGAGCTGTTTTTT.

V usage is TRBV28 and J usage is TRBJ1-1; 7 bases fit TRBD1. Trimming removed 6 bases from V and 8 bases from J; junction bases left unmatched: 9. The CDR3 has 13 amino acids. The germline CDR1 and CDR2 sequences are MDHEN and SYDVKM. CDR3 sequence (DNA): TGTGCCAGCAGCTCGGGACAGTTGAGGGAAGCTTTCTTT. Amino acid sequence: CASSSGQLREAFF.

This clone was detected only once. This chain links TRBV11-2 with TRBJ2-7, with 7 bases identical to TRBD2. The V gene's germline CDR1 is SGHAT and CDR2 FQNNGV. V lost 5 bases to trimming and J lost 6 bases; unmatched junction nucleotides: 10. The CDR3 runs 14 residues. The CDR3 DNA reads TGTGCCAGCAGCCCACCAGGGTGGGAGGGCGAGCAGTACTTC. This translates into CASSPPGWEGEQYF. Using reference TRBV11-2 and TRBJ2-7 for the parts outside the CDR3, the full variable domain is EAGVAQSPRYKIIEKRQSVAFWCNPISGHATLYWYQQILGQGPKLLIQFQNNGVVDDSQLPKDRFSAERLKGVDSTLKIQPAKLEDSAVYLCASSPPGWEGEQYFGPGTRLTVT.

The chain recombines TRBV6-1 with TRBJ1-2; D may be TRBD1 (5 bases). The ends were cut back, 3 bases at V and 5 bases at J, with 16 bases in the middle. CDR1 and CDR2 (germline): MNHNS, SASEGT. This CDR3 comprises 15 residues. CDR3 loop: CASSDWGAPNYGYTF. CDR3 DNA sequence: TGTGCCAGCAGTGACTGGGGCGCCCCGAATTATGGCTACACCTTC.

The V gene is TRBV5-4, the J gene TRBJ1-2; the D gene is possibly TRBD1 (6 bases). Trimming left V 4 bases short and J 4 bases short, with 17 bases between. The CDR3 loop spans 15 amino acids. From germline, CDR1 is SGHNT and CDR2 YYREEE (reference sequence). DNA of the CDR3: TGTGCCAGCAGCCCCGATCCTACAGGGATCTATGGCTACACCTTC. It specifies CASSPDPTGIYGYTF.

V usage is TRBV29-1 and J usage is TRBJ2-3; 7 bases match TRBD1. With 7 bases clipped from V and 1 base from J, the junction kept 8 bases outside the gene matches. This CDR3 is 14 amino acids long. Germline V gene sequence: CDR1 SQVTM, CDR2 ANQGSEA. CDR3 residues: CSGTGVGGTDTQYF. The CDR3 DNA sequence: TGCAGCGGCACAGGGGTCGGGGGCACAGATACGCAGTATTTT.

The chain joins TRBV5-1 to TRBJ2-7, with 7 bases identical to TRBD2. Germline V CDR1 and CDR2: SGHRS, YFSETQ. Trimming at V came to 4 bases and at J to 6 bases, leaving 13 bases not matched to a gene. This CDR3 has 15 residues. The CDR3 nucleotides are TGCGCCAGCAGCCCGGGAGGACTATCCAGAGGCGAGCAGTACTTC. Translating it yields CASSPGGLSRGEQYF.

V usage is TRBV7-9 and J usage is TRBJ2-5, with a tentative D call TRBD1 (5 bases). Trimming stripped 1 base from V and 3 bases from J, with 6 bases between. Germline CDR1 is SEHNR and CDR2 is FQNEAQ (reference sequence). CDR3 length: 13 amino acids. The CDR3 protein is CASSLVGEETQYF. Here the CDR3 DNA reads TGTGCCAGCAGCTTAGTAGGGGAAGAGACCCAGTACTTC.

The CDR3: CASSEFIRGANEKLFF. As DNA, the CDR3 is TGTGCCAGCAGTGAATTTATTCGGGGAGCTAATGAAAAACTGTTTTTT. This chain joins TRBV6-1 and TRBJ1-4; D unclear. Germline V lookup: CDR1 MNHNS, CDR2 SASEGT. V gave up 2 bases and J gave up 3 bases, with 13 bases separating them. The CDR3 is 16 amino acids.

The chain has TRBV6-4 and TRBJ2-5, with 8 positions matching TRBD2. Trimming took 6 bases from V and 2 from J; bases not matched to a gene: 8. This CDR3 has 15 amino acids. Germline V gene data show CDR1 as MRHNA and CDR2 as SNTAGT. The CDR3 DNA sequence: TGTGCCAGCAGGTGGCTAGCGGGTCAGCAAGAGACCCAGTACTTC. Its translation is CASRWLAGQQETQYF.

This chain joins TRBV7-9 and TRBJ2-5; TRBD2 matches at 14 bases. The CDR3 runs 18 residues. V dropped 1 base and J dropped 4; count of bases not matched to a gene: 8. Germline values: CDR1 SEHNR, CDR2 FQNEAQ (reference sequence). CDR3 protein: CASSLGGLAGVGGETQYF. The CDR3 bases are TGTGCCAGCAGCTTAGGGGGACTAGCGGGAGTCGGGGGAGAGACCCAGTACTTC.

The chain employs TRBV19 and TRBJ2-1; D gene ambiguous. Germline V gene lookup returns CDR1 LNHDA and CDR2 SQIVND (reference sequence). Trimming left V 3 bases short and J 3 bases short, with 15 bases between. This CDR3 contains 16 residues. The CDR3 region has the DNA TGTGCCAGTAGTATTGGAGCTCCCCGGATCTACAATGAGCAGTTCTTC. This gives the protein CASSIGAPRIYNEQFF.

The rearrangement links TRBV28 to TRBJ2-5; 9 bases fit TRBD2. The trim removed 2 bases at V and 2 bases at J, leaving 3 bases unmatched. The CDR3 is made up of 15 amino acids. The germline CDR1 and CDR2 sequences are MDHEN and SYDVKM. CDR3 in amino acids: CASSLAGGSQETQYF. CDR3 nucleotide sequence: TGTGCCAGCAGTTTAGCGGGAGGGTCGCAAGAGACCCAGTACTTC.

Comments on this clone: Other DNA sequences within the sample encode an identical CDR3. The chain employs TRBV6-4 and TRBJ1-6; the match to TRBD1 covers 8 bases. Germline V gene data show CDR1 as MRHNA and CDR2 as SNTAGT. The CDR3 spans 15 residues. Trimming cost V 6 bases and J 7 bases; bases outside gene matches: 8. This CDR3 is CASRPTGEENSPLHF. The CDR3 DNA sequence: TGTGCCAGCAGGCCGACAGGGGAGGAGAATTCACCCCTCCACTTT.

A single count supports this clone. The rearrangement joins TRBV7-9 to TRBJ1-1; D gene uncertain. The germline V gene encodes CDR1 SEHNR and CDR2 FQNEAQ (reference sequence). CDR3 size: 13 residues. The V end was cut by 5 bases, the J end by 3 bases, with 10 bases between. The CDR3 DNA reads TGTGCCAGCAGCGACCGACATTACACTGAAGCTTTCTTT. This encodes CASSDRHYTEAFF.

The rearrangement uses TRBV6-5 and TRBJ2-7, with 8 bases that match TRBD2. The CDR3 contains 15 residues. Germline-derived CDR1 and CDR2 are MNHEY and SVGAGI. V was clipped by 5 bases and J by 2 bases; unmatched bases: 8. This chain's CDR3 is CASSPRGGAAYEQYF. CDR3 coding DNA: TGTGCCAGCAGTCCCCGGGGGGGTGCTGCCTACGAGCAGTACTTC.

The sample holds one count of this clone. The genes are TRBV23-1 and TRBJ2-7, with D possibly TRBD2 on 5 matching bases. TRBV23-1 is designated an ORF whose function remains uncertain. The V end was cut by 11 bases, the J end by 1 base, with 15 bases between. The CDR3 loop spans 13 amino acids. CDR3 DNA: TGCGCCGTCCGGGATCAAGGGTCCTACGAGCAGTACTTC. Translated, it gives CAVRDQGSYEQYF.